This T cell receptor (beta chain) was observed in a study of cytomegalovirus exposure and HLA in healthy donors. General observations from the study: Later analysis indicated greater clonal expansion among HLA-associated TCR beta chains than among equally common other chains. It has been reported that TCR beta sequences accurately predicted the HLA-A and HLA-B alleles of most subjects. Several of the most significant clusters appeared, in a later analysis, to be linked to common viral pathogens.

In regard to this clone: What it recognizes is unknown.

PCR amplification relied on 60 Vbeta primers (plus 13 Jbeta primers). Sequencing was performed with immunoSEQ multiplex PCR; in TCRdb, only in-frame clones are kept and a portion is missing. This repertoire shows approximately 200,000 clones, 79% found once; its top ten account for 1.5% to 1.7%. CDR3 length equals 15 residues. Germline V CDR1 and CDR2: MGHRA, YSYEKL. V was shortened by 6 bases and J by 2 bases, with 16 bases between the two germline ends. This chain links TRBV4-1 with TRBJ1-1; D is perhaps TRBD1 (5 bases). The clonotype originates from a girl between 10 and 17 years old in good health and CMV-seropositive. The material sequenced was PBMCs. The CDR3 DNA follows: TGCGCCAGCAGTTCACAGGCATTATTTAACACTGAAGCTTTCTTT. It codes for CASSSQALFNTEAFF.